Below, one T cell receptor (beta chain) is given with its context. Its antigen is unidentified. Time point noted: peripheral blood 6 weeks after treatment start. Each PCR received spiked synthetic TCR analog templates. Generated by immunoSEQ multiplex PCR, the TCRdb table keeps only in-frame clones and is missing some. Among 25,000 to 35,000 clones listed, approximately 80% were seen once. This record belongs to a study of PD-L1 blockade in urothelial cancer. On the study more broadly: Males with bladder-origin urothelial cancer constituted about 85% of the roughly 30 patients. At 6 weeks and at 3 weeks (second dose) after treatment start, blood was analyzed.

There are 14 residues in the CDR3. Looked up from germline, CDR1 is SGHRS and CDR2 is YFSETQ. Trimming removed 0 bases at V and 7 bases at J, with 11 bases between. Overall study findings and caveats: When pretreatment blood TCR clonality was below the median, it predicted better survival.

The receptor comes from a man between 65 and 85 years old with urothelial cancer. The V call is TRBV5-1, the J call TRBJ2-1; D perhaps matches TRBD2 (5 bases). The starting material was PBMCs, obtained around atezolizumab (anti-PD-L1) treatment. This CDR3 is CASSLGGVQNEQFF. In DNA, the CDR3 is TGCGCCAGCAGCTTGGGGGGAGTTCAGAATGAGCAGTTCTTC.